The entry that follows covers one TCR beta chain sequence. Its antigen remains unidentified. Germline CDR1 and CDR2: ENHRY and SYGVKD. The CDR3 totals 16 residues. Germline trimming cut 5 bases from V and 0 bases from J; bases unmatched to any gene: 3. The entry originates in a study of identifying expanded T cells in peripheral blood. This table comes from immunoSEQ multiplex PCR, and its TCRdb copy is limited to in-frame clones, with some not included. The sample lists 90,000 to 100,000 clones; approximately 86% were seen once. Regarding the study as a whole: Over about two and four weeks, about 15 and 19 clones changed, versus around 1.3 between replicates.

V is TRBV10-3 and J is TRBJ2-7; 14 nucleotides line up with TRBD2. This clonotype was obtained from a person aged 18 to 75 in good health. The sequenced sample was blood. This CDR3 reads CAISPGTSGSSYEQYF. In nucleotides, the CDR3 is TGTGCCATCAGTCCCGGGACTAGCGGGAGCTCCTACGAGCAGTACTTC.